These 9 T cell receptor beta chains share one sample of origin, sequenced in a study of identical twins. MiXCR was run by TCRdb on the 5' RACE reads, yielding one entry per CDR3 protein. The sample has some 300,000 distinct CDR3 sequences, 9% to 15% seen once. These data are also associated with another study on yellow fever vaccine responses in identical twins.

Input material: CD8+ T cells sorted from blood. These receptors originate from a woman between 18 and 29 years old in good health.

The V and J genes are TRBV19 and TRBJ2-3; D call uncertain. CDR1 and CDR2 (germline): LNHDA, SQIVND (reference sequence). V lost 3 bases and J lost 0, with 13 bases in between. The CDR3 runs to 16 residues. The CDR3 is CASSMSLGRSTDTQYF. The CDR3 DNA follows: TGTGCCAGTAGTATGAGCCTAGGACGTAGCACAGATACGCAGTATTTT.

Many counts were recorded for this clonotype. CDR3 in DNA: TGTGCCAGCAGGGGAACTAGCGGGAGTATCGACGAGCAGTACTTC. Protein product: CASRGTSGSIDEQYF. The chain has TRBV7-8 and TRBJ2-7, with 11 positions matching TRBD2. The CDR3 loop spans 15 amino acids. Germline loops: CDR1 SGHVS, CDR2 FQNEAQ. J was trimmed by 5 bases and V by 6 bases; bases with no gene match: 9.

This clonotype was seen many times. CDR3 bases: TGCAGTGCTAGGACTAGCGGGAGCTCCTACAATGAGCAGTTCTTC. Protein sequence: CSARTSGSSYNEQFF. The rearrangement joins TRBV20-1 to TRBJ2-1, with 12 positions matching TRBD2. CDR1 is DFQATT and CDR2 is SNEGSKA in the germline V gene (reference sequence). This CDR3 is built from 15 residues. With 3 bases clipped from V and 0 bases from J, the junction kept 0 bases outside the gene matches.

This clonotype was detected many times. The chain employs TRBV9 and TRBJ2-7; D uncertain. With 0 bases removed from V and 1 base from J, the gap between germline ends came to 11 bases. CDR1 is SGDLS, CDR2 YYNGEE, per germline. This CDR3 is 15 amino acids long. For the CDR3, the DNA is TGTGCCAGCAGCGTAGGACCTCCAGATTCCTACGAGCAGTACTTC. Translated: CASSVGPPDSYEQYF.

In its sample, this clonotype was seen a few times. J is TRBJ2-1 and V is TRBV12-3 or TRBV12-4; the match to TRBD2 covers 10 bases. With V trimmed by 3 bases and J by 4 bases, 6 bases remained unmatched. The CDR3 extends over 16 amino acids. The CDR3: CASSFPLAGRYNEQFF. Here the CDR3 DNA reads TGTGCCAGCAGTTTCCCACTAGCGGGGCGGTACAATGAGCAGTTCTTC.

This chain connects TRBV7-9 to TRBJ2-1, with D maybe TRBD2 (6 bases). The germline CDR1 and CDR2 sequences are SEHNR and FQNEAQ (reference sequence). V was pared by 5 bases and J by 6 bases, with 11 bases between. The CDR3 is made up of 13 amino acids. As DNA, the CDR3 is TGTGCCAGCAGCGCGCCGGGACTCAATGAGCAGTTCTTC. Translated, it gives CASSAPGLNEQFF.

This rearrangement joins TRBV2 to TRBJ1-1; no clear D. V was trimmed by 7 bases and J by 5 bases, leaving 14 bases between them. CDR1 and CDR2 (germline): SNHLY, FYNNEI. The CDR3 extends over 13 amino acids. This CDR3 reads CASTIGWGTEAFF. CDR3 DNA sequence: TGTGCCAGCACCATTGGGTGGGGAACTGAAGCTTTCTTT.

This clonotype was detected ten times or more. The V call is TRBV9, the J call TRBJ2-2; no reliable D call. The CDR3 has 12 residues. Trimming shortened V by 3 bases and J by 0 bases, and 0 bases separated the two germline ends. CDR1 and CDR2 from the germline V gene are SGDLS and YYNGEE. In DNA, the CDR3 is TGTGCCAGCAGCGCGAACACCGGGGAGCTGTTTTTT. This codes for CASSANTGELFF.

This clonotype came up many times. At one end, the junction sequence differs from germline, possibly due to a read error. The V and J genes are TRBV6-2 or TRBV6-3 and TRBJ2-1; unclear D gene. The CDR3 extends over 14 amino acids. CDR1 MNHEY and CDR2 SVGEGT come from the germline V gene. The CDR3 DNA reads TGTGCCAGCAGTAACACCGAGACGGACCGTCGCGGTATGTTC. It encodes CASSNTETDRRGMF.